Each of the 21 T cell receptor beta chains below was sequenced from the same sample in a study of graft-versus-host responses after intestinal transplantation. Their antigen targets remain unknown. Profiled with immunoSEQ multiplex PCR; TCRdb holds only in-frame clones, not every one. The sample has approximately 76,000 clones, around 82% seen once. The material was unstimulated CD4+ T cells sorted from spleen or lymph node cells, obtained before transplant. The receptors stem from a human donor who was the organ donor for an intestinal transplant.

The chain links TRBV12-5 to TRBJ2-3; D is possibly TRBD2 (7 bases). Trimming took off 1 base at V and 4 bases at J, with 9 bases between the two ends. This CDR3 contains 14 residues. The germline V gene has CDR1 LGHNT and CDR2 FRNRAP. In DNA, the CDR3 is TGTGCTAGTGGTTTGGCGGGGGGCGCAGATACGCAGTATTTT. This sequence encodes CASGLAGGADTQYF. The full variable domain, in which reference TRBV12-5 and TRBJ2-3 provide the parts outside the CDR3, is DARVTQTPRHKVTEMGQEVTMRCQPILGHNTVFWYRQTMMQGLELLAYFRNRAPLDDSGMPKDRFSAEMPDATLATLKIQPSEPRDSAVYFCASGLAGGADTQYFGPGTRLTVL.

This clone came up a few times. The V call is TRBV5-1, the J call TRBJ2-3; tentative D call: TRBD1 (5 bases). The CDR3 has 15 amino acids. Trimming removed 0 bases from V and 2 bases from J, with 10 bases in between. Germline CDR1 reads SGHRS; CDR2 reads YFSETQ. Written as DNA, the CDR3 is TGCGCCAGCAGCTTGGGCCAGGGATTCACAGATACGCAGTATTTT. This encodes CASSLGQGFTDTQYF.

The gene calls are TRBV19 and TRBJ1-5, with a possible D match to TRBD1 (5 bases). This CDR3 has 19 amino acids. The V and J ends lost 7 bases and 0 bases respectively, with 25 bases between them. Germline V lookup: CDR1 LNHDA, CDR2 SQIVND (reference sequence). The CDR3: CASMGGSGATISSNQPQHF. DNA of the CDR3: TGTGCCAGTATGGGGGGAAGTGGCGCGACAATTTCTAGCAATCAGCCCCAGCATTTT.

V and J are TRBV5-1 and TRBJ1-2, with unresolved D. The CDR3 has 14 residues. Germline CDR1 SGHRS, CDR2 YFSETQ. V was clipped by 2 bases and J by 1 base, with 9 bases between them. CDR3 in DNA: TGCGCCAGCAGCTTTGCGGGGTTTAACTATGGCTACACCTTC. Its protein is CASSFAGFNYGYTF.

The gene calls are TRBV9 and TRBJ1-5, with 12 bases aligning to TRBD1. The V gene end was trimmed by 3 bases and the J gene end by 9 bases; junction bases not matched to a gene: 10. The V gene's germline CDR1 is SGDLS and CDR2 YYNGEE. The CDR3 length is 16 residues. The CDR3 is CASSAGQGAGGGPQHF. The CDR3 DNA is TGTGCCAGCAGCGCGGGACAGGGGGCAGGCGGGGGGCCCCAGCATTTT.

The genes are TRBV7-2 and TRBJ2-3; possibly TRBD2 for D (5 bases). V lost 1 base, J lost 4 bases, and 9 bases lay in between. Germline CDR1 SGHTA, CDR2 FQGNSA. The CDR3 extends over 14 amino acids. The CDR3 DNA reads as TGTGCCAGCAGCTTAGACACGGGATCAGATACGCAGTATTTT. Translating it yields CASSLDTGSDTQYF.

The chain has TRBV5-1 and TRBJ1-1, with D uncertain. The CDR3 has 14 amino acids. Germline CDR1 reads SGHRS; CDR2 reads YFSETQ. V was clipped by 1 base and J by 0 bases, with 7 bases between them. CDR3 sequence reads: CASSLTELNTEAFF. As DNA, the CDR3 is TGCGCCAGCAGCTTGACAGAACTGAACACTGAAGCTTTCTTT.

The chain uses TRBV5-1 and TRBJ2-3, with a tentative D call TRBD2 (7 bases). CDR3 size: 15 residues. Germline loops: CDR1 SGHRS, CDR2 YFSETQ. V was pared by 0 bases and J by 4 bases, with 12 bases between. CDR3 sequence: CASSLAGGASDTQYF. The CDR3 coding sequence is TGCGCCAGCAGCTTGGCTGGGGGGGCTTCAGATACGCAGTATTTT.

This clone has just one count. This sequence joins TRBV6-5 and TRBJ1-1; no firm D call. CDR3 length: 12 residues. The germline V gene has CDR1 MNHEY and CDR2 SVGAGI. V gave up 5 bases and J gave up 4 bases, with 8 bases separating them. DNA of the CDR3: TGTGCCAGCAGTGACCCGGGCACTGAAGCTTTCTTT. Its translation: CASSDPGTEAFF.

The chain recombines TRBV28 with TRBJ2-6; a weak D match, TRBD2 (6 bases). V was pared by 3 bases and J by 1 base, with 7 bases between. Germline CDR1 is MDHEN and CDR2 is SYDVKM. The CDR3 runs to 15 residues. CDR3 sequence (DNA): TGTGCCAGCAGTTTTGGGGGGTCTGGGGCCAACGTCCTGACTTTC. Translation: CASSFGGSGANVLTF.

The chain links TRBV6-5 to TRBJ1-1; possibly TRBD1 for D (6 bases). The CDR3 length is 15 residues. Looked up from germline, CDR1 is MNHEY and CDR2 is SVGAGI. Trimming cost V 0 bases and J 7 bases, with 15 bases left between them. The CDR3 DNA is TGTGCCAGCAGTTACTCGCATGGATTACAGGGTGAAGCTTTCTTT. The encoded protein is CASSYSHGLQGEAFF.

This rearrangement joins TRBV6-5 to TRBJ1-6; 7 nucleotides line up with TRBD1. V was pared by 4 bases and J by 8 bases, with 11 bases of the junction left unmatched. CDR1 and CDR2 from the germline V gene are MNHEY and SVGAGI. The CDR3 is made up of 16 amino acids. The CDR3 here is CASSSSGTVQDSPLHF. The CDR3 region has the DNA TGTGCCAGCAGTTCCTCCGGGACAGTCCAGGATTCACCCCTCCACTTT.

This rearrangement joins TRBV14 to TRBJ2-3; 8 nucleotides align to TRBD2. CDR1 is SGHDN, CDR2 FVKESK, per germline. V shed 1 base, J shed 4 bases, and the junction held 4 bases outside the gene matches. CDR3 size: 15 residues. CDR3 in DNA: TGTGCCAGCAGCCAAGCGGGGGGGCGCCCAGATACGCAGTATTTT. Protein: CASSQAGGRPDTQYF.

This clone was detected only a few times. The chain joins TRBV5-1 to TRBJ2-1; 9 positions agree with TRBD2. Germline CDR1 and CDR2: SGHRS and YFSETQ. The CDR3 is made up of 17 amino acids. J was trimmed by 5 bases and V by 4 bases; bases with no gene match: 13. In DNA, the CDR3 is TGCGCCAGCAGCCGATCGGGCGGGGGGGCTGTGGACAATGAGCAGTTCTTC. As protein: CASSRSGGGAVDNEQFF.

The chain is built from TRBV5-6 and TRBJ1-1, with D perhaps TRBD1 (5 bases). Trimming took 0 bases from V and 7 from J, leaving 7 bases between them. CDR3 length: 12 amino acids. Germline-derived CDR1 and CDR2 are SGHDT and YYEEEE. Here the CDR3 DNA reads TGTGCCAGCAGCTTGGCAGGGTTTGAAGCTTTCTTT. Its translation is CASSLAGFEAFF.

The rearrangement uses TRBV19 and TRBJ1-5; D ambiguous. Germline V gives CDR1 LNHDA, CDR2 SQIVND (reference sequence). The CDR3 consists of 14 residues. V lost 6 bases and J 7 bases, leaving 16 bases between the germline ends. The CDR3 DNA reads TGTGCCAGTAGGTCCGAAGCGGTCGGCCAGCCCCAGCATTTT. Translating gives CASRSEAVGQPQHF.

The chain combines TRBV5-1 with TRBJ2-3, with TRBD2 matching over 16 bases. V dropped 3 bases and J dropped 11; count of bases not matched to a gene: 9. The CDR3 is 16 residues long. CDR1 is SGHRS, CDR2 YFSETQ, per germline. The DNA of the CDR3 is TGCGCCAGCAGCTGGGGACTAGCGGGGGGGAGTGCTGGGCAGTATTTT. Translation: CASSWGLAGGSAGQYF.

The gene calls are TRBV25-1 and TRBJ1-2; 12 bases align to TRBD1. This CDR3 spans 17 amino acids. V shed 3 bases, J shed 8 bases, and the junction held 13 bases outside the gene matches. Per the germline V gene, CDR1 is MGHDK and CDR2 is SYGVNS. In nucleotides, the CDR3 is TGTGCCAGCAGTGAGTGGGGGACAGGGGGCATGAGTTCGGGCTACACCTTC. Translated: CASSEWGTGGMSSGYTF.

The chain carries TRBV6-1 and TRBJ2-1; tentatively, D is TRBD1 (7 bases). The CDR3 consists of 15 residues. Germline CDR1 reads MNHNS; CDR2 reads SASEGT. Trimming took off 2 bases at V and 7 bases at J, with 15 bases between the two ends. CDR3 sequence reads: CASSEIQGGSNEQFF. The CDR3 DNA reads TGTGCCAGCAGTGAAATCCAGGGGGGATCTAATGAGCAGTTCTTC.

The chain links TRBV6-6 to TRBJ1-1; a weak D match, TRBD1 (5 bases). Germline CDR1 and CDR2: MNHNY and SVGAGI (reference sequence). V was shortened by 2 bases and J by 3 bases, with 16 bases between the two germline ends. This CDR3 has 16 residues. CDR3 coding DNA: TGTGCCAGCAGTTACCCTAGGAGGTGGGGGGACACTGAAGCTTTCTTT. Amino acid sequence: CASSYPRRWGDTEAFF.

In nucleotides, the CDR3 is TGTGCCAGCTCACCTCTAGCGGGTCTTAACACCGGGGAGCTGTTTTTT. Its translation: CASSPLAGLNTGELFF. The genes are TRBV18 and TRBJ2-2; TRBD2 matches 8 bases. The V gene's germline CDR1 is KGHSH and CDR2 LQKENI. Trimming took 3 bases from V and 2 from J; bases not matched to a gene: 5. This CDR3 spans 16 amino acids.